This entry features one T cell receptor (beta chain) sequence. Antigen: not known. The split of CD4+ cells yielded CD45RA+ naive and CD45RA-negative memory subsets. This record comes from a study of shared clonotypes between healthy human individuals. Sequenced by immunoSEQ multiplex PCR; TCRdb stores in-frame clones only, minus some. Altogether roughly 640,000 clones are present, approximately 79% being singletons, with the ten largest covering roughly 1.7%. The CDR3 is made up of 11 amino acids. CDR1 is SQVTM, CDR2 ANQGSEA, per germline. General study points: Naive subsets typically showed greater estimated richness than memory subsets.

The receptor comes from a woman aged 30 to 39 in good health. V is TRBV29-1 and J is TRBJ2-5, with TRBD2 as a possible D gene (6 bases). The J call is in doubt because the DNA end fits TRBJ2-7 better. Material for sequencing was memory CD4+ T cells sorted from blood. Subset noted: CD45RA-negative fraction. CDR3 in amino acids: CSVGRGYEQYF. The CDR3, as DNA: TGCAGCGTTGGGAGGGGATACGAGCAGTACTTC.